Listed below are T cell receptor beta chains from one sample, sequenced in a study of cytomegalovirus exposure and HLA in healthy donors. The data were produced by immunoSEQ multiplex PCR, yet TCRdb's version contains in-frame clones alone and is incomplete. Of fewer than 250,000 clones listed, 60% to 80% were seen once; the top ten hold around 1.9%. The sample taken for sequencing was PBMCs. These receptors all stem from a male donor in good health and CMV-seronegative. The conserved cysteine and the conserved F or W are not part of the CDR3 here. The order of the fields is V gene, clone size, J gene, D gene, CDR3 protein. A D gene is named only where the DNA matches it firmly. Only some rows state a clone size, as once, few, many or a class for expanded clones.

V gene: TRBV28
clone size: .
J gene: .
D gene: TRBD1
CDR3 protein: ASSLAAYRGRDEQY

V gene: TRBV29-1
clone size: .
J gene: TRBJ2-3
D gene: TRBD1
CDR3 protein: SADRDDTQY

V gene: TRBV15
clone size: .
J gene: TRBJ2-7
D gene: .
CDR3 protein: ATILPGTGSYEQY

V gene: TRBV4-3
clone size: .
J gene: TRBJ2-2
D gene: TRBD1
CDR3 protein: ASSPIGGAMNTGELF

V gene: TRBV7-2
clone size: once
J gene: TRBJ1-3
D gene: .
CDR3 protein: ATRMGGGSGNTIY

V gene: TRBV6-1
clone size: .
J gene: TRBJ1-2
D gene: .
CDR3 protein: ASSEVRVGGYT

V gene: TRBV4-2
clone size: few
J gene: TRBJ1-2
D gene: .
CDR3 protein: ASSQEVETIYGYT

V gene: TRBV11-2
clone size: .
J gene: TRBJ1-5
D gene: .
CDR3 protein: ASSLEGGSNQPQH

V gene: TRBV28
clone size: .
J gene: TRBJ2-6
D gene: .
CDR3 protein: ASSFHQGQTYSGANVLT

V gene: TRBV2
clone size: few
J gene: TRBJ1-5
D gene: TRBD1
CDR3 protein: ASSPAGTGNQPQH

V gene: TRBV9
clone size: few
J gene: TRBJ2-5
D gene: TRBD2
CDR3 protein: ASSDKRGDRSETQY

V gene: TRBV7-3
clone size: .
J gene: TRBJ2-3
D gene: TRBD1
CDR3 protein: ASSLTGTGPTDTQY

V gene: TRBV7-2
clone size: .
J gene: TRBJ2-3
D gene: TRBD2
CDR3 protein: ASSPRLAGRTDTQY

V gene: TRBV28
clone size: .
J gene: TRBJ2-2
D gene: TRBD1
CDR3 protein: ASTPSTGTGVTGELF

V gene: TRBV7-9
clone size: once
J gene: TRBJ2-3
D gene: .
CDR3 protein: ASTSDTQY

V gene: TRBV4-1
clone size: .
J gene: TRBJ1-1
D gene: .
CDR3 protein: ASSQGGSLNTEAF

V gene: TRBV18
clone size: .
J gene: TRBJ2-7
D gene: TRBD1
CDR3 protein: ASSSGQDRSGEQY

V gene: TRBV7-3
clone size: .
J gene: TRBJ2-3
D gene: .
CDR3 protein: ASSRRRGSTDTQY

V gene: TRBV7-2
clone size: .
J gene: TRBJ1-1
D gene: .
CDR3 protein: ASSFSGDVGAF

V gene: TRBV7-2
clone size: few
J gene: TRBJ2-5
D gene: .
CDR3 protein: ASSPRPGEETQY

V gene: TRBV15
clone size: .
J gene: TRBJ2-1
D gene: TRBD2
CDR3 protein: ATRAPSGTHEQF

V gene: TRBV9
clone size: .
J gene: TRBJ2-1
D gene: TRBD2
CDR3 protein: ASSAHTGTSGMEQF

V gene: TRBV6-5
clone size: .
J gene: TRBJ2-1
D gene: .
CDR3 protein: ASSYRGGHFEQF